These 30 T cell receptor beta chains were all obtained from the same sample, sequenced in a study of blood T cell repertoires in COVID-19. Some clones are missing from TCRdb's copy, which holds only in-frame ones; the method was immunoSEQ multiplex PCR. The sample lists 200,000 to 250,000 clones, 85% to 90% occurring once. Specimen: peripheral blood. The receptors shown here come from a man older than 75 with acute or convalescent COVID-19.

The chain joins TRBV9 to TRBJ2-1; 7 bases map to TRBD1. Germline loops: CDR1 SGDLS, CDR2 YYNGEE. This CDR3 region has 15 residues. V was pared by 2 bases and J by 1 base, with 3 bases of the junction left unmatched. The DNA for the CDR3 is TGTGCCAGCAGCGTTGGGACAGCTTCCTACAATGAGCAGTTCTTC. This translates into CASSVGTASYNEQFF.

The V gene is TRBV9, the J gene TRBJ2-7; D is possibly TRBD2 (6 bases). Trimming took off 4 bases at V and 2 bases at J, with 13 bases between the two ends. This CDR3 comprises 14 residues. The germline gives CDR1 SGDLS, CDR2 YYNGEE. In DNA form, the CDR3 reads TGTGCCAGCAGCCCCCGACTAGACACCTACGAGCAGTACTTC. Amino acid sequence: CASSPRLDTYEQYF.

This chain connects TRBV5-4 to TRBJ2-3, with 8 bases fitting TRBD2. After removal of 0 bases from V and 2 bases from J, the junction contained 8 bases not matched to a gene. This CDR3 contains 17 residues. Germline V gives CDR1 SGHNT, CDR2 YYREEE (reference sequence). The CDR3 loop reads CASSLVSLAGYTDTQYF. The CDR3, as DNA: TGTGCCAGCAGCTTGGTTTCCCTAGCGGGCTACACAGATACGCAGTATTTT.

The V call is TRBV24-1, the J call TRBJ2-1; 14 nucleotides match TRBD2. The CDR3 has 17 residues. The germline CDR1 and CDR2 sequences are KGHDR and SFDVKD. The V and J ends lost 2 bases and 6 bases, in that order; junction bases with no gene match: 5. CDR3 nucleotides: TGTGCCACCAGTGATTCCGGGACTAGCGGGAGTGTCAATGAGCAGTTCTTC. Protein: CATSDSGTSGSVNEQFF.

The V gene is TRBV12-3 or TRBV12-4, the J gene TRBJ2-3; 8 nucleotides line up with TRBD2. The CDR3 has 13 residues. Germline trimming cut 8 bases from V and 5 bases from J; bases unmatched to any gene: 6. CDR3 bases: TGTGCCAGCTCAAGCGGGAGAGTAGATACGCAGTATTTT. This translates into CASSSGRVDTQYF.

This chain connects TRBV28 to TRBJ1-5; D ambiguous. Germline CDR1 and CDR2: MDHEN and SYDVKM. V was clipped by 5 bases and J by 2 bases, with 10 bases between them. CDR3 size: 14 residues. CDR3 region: CASSPQAGNQPQHF. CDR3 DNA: TGTGCCAGCAGTCCCCAGGCAGGCAATCAGCCCCAGCATTTT.

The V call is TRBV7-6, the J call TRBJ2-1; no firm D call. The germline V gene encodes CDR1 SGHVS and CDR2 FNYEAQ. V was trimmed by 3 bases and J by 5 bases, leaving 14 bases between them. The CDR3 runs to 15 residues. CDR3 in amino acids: CASSLHVVGDNEQFF. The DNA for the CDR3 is TGTGCCAGCAGCTTGCACGTGGTAGGAGACAATGAGCAGTTCTTC.

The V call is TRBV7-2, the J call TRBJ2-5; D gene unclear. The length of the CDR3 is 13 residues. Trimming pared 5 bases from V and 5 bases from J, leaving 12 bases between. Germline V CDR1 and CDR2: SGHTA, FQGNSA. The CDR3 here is CASSPNFAETQYF. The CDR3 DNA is TGTGCCAGCAGCCCAAATTTTGCGGAGACCCAGTACTTC.

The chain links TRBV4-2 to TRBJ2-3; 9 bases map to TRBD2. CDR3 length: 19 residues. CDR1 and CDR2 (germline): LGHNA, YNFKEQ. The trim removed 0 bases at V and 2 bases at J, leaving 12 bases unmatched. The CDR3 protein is CASSQEEAGGAVATDTQYF. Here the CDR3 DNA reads TGTGCCAGCAGCCAAGAGGAGGCGGGGGGGGCGGTTGCCACAGATACGCAGTATTTT.

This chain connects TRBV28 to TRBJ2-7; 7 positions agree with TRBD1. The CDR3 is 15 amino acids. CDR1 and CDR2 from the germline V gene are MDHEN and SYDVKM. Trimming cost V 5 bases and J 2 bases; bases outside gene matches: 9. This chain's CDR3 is CASSPRPRGTYEQYF. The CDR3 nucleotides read TGTGCCAGCAGTCCGCGGCCCAGGGGGACCTACGAGCAGTACTTC.

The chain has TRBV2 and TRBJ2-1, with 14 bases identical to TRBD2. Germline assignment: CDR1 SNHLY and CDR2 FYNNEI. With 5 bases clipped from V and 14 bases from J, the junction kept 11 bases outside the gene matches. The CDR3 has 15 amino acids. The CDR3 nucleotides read TGTGCCAGCAGTTATACTCCGGGACTAGCGGGAGTCGAGTTCTTC. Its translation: CASSYTPGLAGVEFF. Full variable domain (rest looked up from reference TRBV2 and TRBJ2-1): EPEVTQTPSHQVTQMGQEVILRCVPISNHLYFYWYRQILGQKVEFLVSFYNNEISEKSEIFDDQFSVERPDGSNFTLKIRSTKLEDSAMYFCASSYTPGLAGVEFFGPGTRLTVL.

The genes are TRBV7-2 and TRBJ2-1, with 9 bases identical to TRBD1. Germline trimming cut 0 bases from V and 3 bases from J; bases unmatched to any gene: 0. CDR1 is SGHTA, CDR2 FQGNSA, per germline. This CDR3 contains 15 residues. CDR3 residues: CASSLATGGYNEQFF. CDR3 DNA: TGTGCCAGCAGCTTAGCGACAGGGGGCTACAATGAGCAGTTCTTC.

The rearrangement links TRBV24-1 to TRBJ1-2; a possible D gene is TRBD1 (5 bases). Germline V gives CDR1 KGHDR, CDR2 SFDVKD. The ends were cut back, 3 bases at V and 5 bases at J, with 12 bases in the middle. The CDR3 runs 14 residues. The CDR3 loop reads CATSDPRGAYGYTF. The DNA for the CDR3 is TGTGCCACCAGTGATCCCCGTGGGGCGTATGGCTACACCTTC.

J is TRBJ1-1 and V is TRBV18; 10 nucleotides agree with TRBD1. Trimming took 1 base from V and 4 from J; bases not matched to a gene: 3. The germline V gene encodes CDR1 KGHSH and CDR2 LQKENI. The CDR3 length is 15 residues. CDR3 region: CASSPRQGAGTEAFF. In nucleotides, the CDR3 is TGTGCCAGCTCACCACGACAGGGGGCGGGCACTGAAGCTTTCTTT.

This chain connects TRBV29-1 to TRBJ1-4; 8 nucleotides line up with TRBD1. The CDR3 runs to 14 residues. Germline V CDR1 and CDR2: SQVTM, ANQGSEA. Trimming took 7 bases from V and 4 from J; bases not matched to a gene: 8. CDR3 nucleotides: TGCAGCGCCTATCAGGGGGCTCTTAATGAAAAACTGTTTTTT. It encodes CSAYQGALNEKLFF.

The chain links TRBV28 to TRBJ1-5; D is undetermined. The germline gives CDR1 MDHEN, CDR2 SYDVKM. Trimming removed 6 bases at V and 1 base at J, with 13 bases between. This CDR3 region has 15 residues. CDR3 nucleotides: TGTGCCAGCAGCCCTACCCAGGCGAGCAATCAGCCCCAGCATTTT. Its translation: CASSPTQASNQPQHF.

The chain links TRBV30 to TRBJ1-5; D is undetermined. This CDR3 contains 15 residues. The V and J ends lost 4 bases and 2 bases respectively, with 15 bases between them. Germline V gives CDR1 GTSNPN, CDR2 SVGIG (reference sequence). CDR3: CAWKPTARGNQPQHF. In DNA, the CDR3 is TGTGCCTGGAAGCCTACCGCGCGTGGCAATCAGCCCCAGCATTTT.

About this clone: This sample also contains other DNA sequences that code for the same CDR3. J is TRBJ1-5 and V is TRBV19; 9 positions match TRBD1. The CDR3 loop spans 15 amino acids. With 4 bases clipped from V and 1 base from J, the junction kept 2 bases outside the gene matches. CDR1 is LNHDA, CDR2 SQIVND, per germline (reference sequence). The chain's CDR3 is CASSRDRGSNQPQHF. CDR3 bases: TGTGCCAGTAGTAGAGACAGGGGGAGCAATCAGCCCCAGCATTTT.

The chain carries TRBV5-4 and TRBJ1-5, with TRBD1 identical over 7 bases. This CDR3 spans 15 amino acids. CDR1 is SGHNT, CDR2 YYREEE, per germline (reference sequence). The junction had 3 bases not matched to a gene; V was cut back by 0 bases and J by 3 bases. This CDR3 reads CASSLDGTDNQPQHF. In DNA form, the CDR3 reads TGTGCCAGCAGCTTGGACGGGACAGACAATCAGCCCCAGCATTTT.

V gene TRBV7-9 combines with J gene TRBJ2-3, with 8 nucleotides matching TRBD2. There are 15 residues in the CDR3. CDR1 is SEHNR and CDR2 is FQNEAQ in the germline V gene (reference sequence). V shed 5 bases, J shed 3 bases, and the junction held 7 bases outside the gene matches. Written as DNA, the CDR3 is TGTGCCAGCAGCCCTACGGGAGGGCCGACAGATACGCAGTATTTT. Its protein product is CASSPTGGPTDTQYF. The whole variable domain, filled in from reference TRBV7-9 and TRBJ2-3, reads DTGVSQNPRHKITKRGQNVTFRCDPISEHNRLYWYRQTLGQGPEFLTYFQNEAQLEKSRLLSDRFSAERPKGSFSTLEIQRTEQGDSAMYLCASSPTGGPTDTQYFGPGTRLTVL.

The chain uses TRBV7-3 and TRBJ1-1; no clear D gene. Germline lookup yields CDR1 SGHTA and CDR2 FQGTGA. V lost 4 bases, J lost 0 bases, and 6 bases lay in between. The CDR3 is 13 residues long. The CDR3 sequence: CASSSGMNTEAFF. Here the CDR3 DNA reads TGTGCCAGCAGCTCAGGTATGAACACTGAAGCTTTCTTT.

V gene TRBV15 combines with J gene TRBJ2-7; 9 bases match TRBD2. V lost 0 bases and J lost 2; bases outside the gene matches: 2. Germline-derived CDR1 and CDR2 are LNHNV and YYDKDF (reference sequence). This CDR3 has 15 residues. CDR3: CATSRDSGRTYEQYF. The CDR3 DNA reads TGTGCCACCAGCAGAGACAGCGGGAGGACCTACGAGCAGTACTTC.

CDR3 amino acids: CASSPPVEAPGTQYF. The DNA of the CDR3 is TGTGCCAGCTCACCACCGGTAGAGGCCCCGGGGACCCAGTACTTC. This chain joins TRBV18 and TRBJ2-5; D gene unclear. This CDR3 comprises 15 residues. V was trimmed by 0 bases and J by 7 bases, leaving 15 bases between them. CDR1 KGHSH and CDR2 LQKENI come from the germline V gene.

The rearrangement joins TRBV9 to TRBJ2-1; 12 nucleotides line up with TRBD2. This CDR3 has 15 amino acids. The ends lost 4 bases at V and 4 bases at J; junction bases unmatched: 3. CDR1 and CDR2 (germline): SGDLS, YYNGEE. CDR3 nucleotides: TGTGCCAGCAGCCGGACTAGCGGGAATTACAATGAGCAGTTCTTC. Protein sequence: CASSRTSGNYNEQFF.

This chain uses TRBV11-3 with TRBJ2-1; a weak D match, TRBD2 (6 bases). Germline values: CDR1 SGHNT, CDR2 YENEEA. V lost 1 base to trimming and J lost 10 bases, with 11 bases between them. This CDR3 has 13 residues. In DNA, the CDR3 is TGTGCCAGCAGCTTAGGACGGGAGATCGAGCAGTTCTTC. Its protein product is CASSLGREIEQFF.

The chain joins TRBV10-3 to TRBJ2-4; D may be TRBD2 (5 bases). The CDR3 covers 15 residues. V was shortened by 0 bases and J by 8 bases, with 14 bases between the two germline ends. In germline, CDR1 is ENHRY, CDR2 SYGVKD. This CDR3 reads CAISESASRADIQYF. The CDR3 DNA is TGTGCCATCAGTGAGTCCGCCTCGAGGGCAGACATTCAGTACTTC.

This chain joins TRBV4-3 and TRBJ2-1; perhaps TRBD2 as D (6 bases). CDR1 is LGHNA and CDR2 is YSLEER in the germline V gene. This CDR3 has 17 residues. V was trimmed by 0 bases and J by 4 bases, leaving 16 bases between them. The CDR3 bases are TGCGCCAGCAGCCAAGATGCCGGGGGTAGCGTATACAATGAGCAGTTCTTC. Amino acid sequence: CASSQDAGGSVYNEQFF.

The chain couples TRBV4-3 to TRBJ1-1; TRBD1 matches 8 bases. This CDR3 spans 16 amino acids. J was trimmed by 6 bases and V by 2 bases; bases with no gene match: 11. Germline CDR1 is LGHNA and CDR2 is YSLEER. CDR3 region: CASSQQIGTGGAEAFF. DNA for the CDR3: TGCGCCAGCAGCCAACAAATTGGGACAGGAGGGGCTGAAGCTTTCTTT.

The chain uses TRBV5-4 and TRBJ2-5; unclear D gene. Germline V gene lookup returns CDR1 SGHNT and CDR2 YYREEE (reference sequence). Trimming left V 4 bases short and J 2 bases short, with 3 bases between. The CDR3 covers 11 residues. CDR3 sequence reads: CASSLQETQYF. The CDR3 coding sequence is TGTGCCAGCAGCCTGCAAGAGACCCAGTACTTC.

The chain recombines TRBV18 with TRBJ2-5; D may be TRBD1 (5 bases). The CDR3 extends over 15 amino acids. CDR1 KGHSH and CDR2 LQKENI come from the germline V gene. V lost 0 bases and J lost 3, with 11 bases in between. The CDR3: CASSPPGQIKETQYF. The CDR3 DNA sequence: TGTGCCAGCTCACCACCCGGACAAATTAAAGAGACCCAGTACTTC. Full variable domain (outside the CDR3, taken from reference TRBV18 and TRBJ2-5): NAGVMQNPRHLVRRRGQEARLRCSPMKGHSHVYWYRQLPEEGLKFMVYLQKENIIDESGMPKERFSAEFPKEGPSILRIQQVVRGDSAAYFCASSPPGQIKETQYFGPGTRLLVL.